These 9 T cell receptor beta chains share one sample of origin, sequenced in a study of T cell responses to AZD1222 COVID-19 vaccine. This table comes from immunoSEQ multiplex PCR, and its TCRdb copy is limited to in-frame clones, with some not included. The sample includes about 110,000 clones, roughly 92% of them seen just once. The sequencing here drew on peripheral blood, taken 28 days after the second AZD1222 dose. Every receptor here comes from an adult who received the AZD1222 COVID-19 vaccine.

This sequence joins TRBV30 and TRBJ1-1; TRBD1 aligns across 11 bases. The CDR3 runs to 13 residues. J gave up 4 bases and V 3 bases, and 1 base lay outside the gene matches. Germline V lookup: CDR1 GTSNPN, CDR2 SVGIG (reference sequence). CDR3: CAWRGTGGTEAFF. The CDR3 nucleotides read TGTGCCTGGAGGGGGACAGGGGGCACTGAAGCTTTCTTT.

In this sample, this clone turned up once. This chain links TRBV9 with TRBJ1-3, with 9 bases lining up with TRBD1. J was trimmed by 1 base and V by 5 bases; bases with no gene match: 10. CDR1 is SGDLS and CDR2 is YYNGEE in the germline V gene. The CDR3 has 17 amino acids. The CDR3: CASSARGDRESGNTIYF. CDR3 coding DNA: TGTGCCAGCAGTGCCAGGGGGGACAGGGAATCTGGAAACACCATATATTTT.

V usage is TRBV27 and J usage is TRBJ1-1; the match to TRBD1 covers 8 bases. V lost 2 bases to trimming and J lost 4 bases; unmatched junction nucleotides: 3. Germline assignment: CDR1 MNHEY and CDR2 SMNVEV (reference sequence). This CDR3 has 14 amino acids. The CDR3 DNA follows: TGTGCCAGCAGTTTACGACAGGGGAGCACTGAAGCTTTCTTT. This codes for CASSLRQGSTEAFF.

The chain has TRBV27 and TRBJ1-1; D gene unclear. This CDR3 spans 15 amino acids. Per the germline V gene, CDR1 is MNHEY and CDR2 is SMNVEV (reference sequence). V was clipped by 1 base and J by 0 bases, with 9 bases between them. The CDR3 DNA is TGTGCCAGCAGTTTATATCCGACATTGAACACTGAAGCTTTCTTT. This codes for CASSLYPTLNTEAFF.

The V call is TRBV27, the J call TRBJ1-2; D is unclear. The CDR3 is 14 residues long. Trimming took 4 bases from V and 6 from J, leaving 15 bases between them. Germline V CDR1 and CDR2: MNHEY, SMNVEV (reference sequence). The CDR3 DNA is TGTGCCAGCAGTTCCCATGCAATAGGCGATGGCTACACCTTC. Its protein product is CASSSHAIGDGYTF.

The count of this clone is one. The chain combines TRBV13 with TRBJ1-4; TRBD1 agrees at 8 bases. The CDR3 consists of 14 residues. The V and J ends lost 3 bases and 8 bases, in that order; junction bases with no gene match: 5. CDR1 is PRHDT, CDR2 FYEKMQ, per germline (reference sequence). The CDR3, as DNA: TGTGCCAGCAGCTTTGGGACAGGCTACGAAAAACTGTTTTTT. Protein product: CASSFGTGYEKLFF.

The chain has TRBV7-9 and TRBJ1-4; 8 nucleotides align to TRBD1. Trimming took 5 bases from V and 8 from J; bases not matched to a gene: 7. Germline values: CDR1 SEHNR, CDR2 FQNEAQ (reference sequence). The CDR3 runs 14 residues. The CDR3 loop reads CASSQDRAVEKLFF. As DNA, the CDR3 is TGTGCCAGCAGCCAGGACAGGGCAGTAGAAAAACTGTTTTTT.

The chain has TRBV21-1 and TRBJ2-1; the table calls TRBD2, which could not be checked here. TRBV21-1 is a known pseudogene. The CDR3 extends over 17 amino acids. The CDR3 spells CASTPSGGGVLSNEQFF. DNA of the CDR3: TGTGCCAGCACCCCCAGCGGCGGGGGGGTATTAAGCAATGAGCAGTTCTTC.

The V call is TRBV6-6, the J call TRBJ1-2, with 10 bases lining up with TRBD1. V lost 5 bases, J lost 6 bases, and 12 bases stayed unmatched. This CDR3 has 16 residues. Germline V CDR1 and CDR2: MNHNY, SVGAGI (reference sequence). The CDR3 region has the DNA TGTGCCAGCAGTACACGGGCCGGGACAGGGGTAGATGGCTACACCTTC. It is translated as CASSTRAGTGVDGYTF.